The rows below give T cell receptor beta chains drawn from one sample of a study of Ad26.COV2.S vaccination and SARS-CoV-2 variants. Assay: immunoSEQ multiplex PCR; the TCRdb copy retains only in-frame clones and omits some. Of about 350,000 clones in the sample, roughly 84% are singletons; the top ten hold about 3.5%. The sample here was peripheral blood, taken in a trial of Ad26.COV2.S vaccine versus placebo. These receptors came from a person between 18 and 65 years old who received the Ad26.COV2.S COVID-19 vaccine or a placebo. Each CDR3 is given with its conserved first and last residue. Fields, in order: V gene, CDR3 protein.

v_call: TRBV5-4
cdr3_aa: CASSFDLEKLFF

v_call: TRBV7-2
cdr3_aa: CASSPLGGSAPLHF

v_call: TRBV5-4
cdr3_aa: CASSPSGLNTGELFF

v_call: TRBV10-2
cdr3_aa: CASSESILFAAGELFF

v_call: TRBV10-3
cdr3_aa: CAISHPTSGRENSTDTQYF

v_call: TRBV9
cdr3_aa: CASSVGTSGRQYQETQYF

v_call: TRBV16
cdr3_aa: CASSPGTGKTDTQYF

v_call: TRBV18
cdr3_aa: CASSPPDRGGAFF

v_call: TRBV11-3
cdr3_aa: CASSLGGTPNNEQFF

v_call: TRBV2
cdr3_aa: CASSQGTGGFFSPLHF

v_call: TRBV5-6
cdr3_aa: CASSLESGGGHSPLHF

v_call: TRBV30
cdr3_aa: CAWSVGATPAKNIQYF

v_call: TRBV18
cdr3_aa: CASSQQSGEFTDTQYF

v_call: TRBV5-5
cdr3_aa: CASSSPSGATDTQYF

v_call: TRBV27
cdr3_aa: CASSLIGDPADEQFF

v_call: TRBV19
cdr3_aa: CASCIRNYGYTF

v_call: TRBV3-1/TRBV3-2
cdr3_aa: CASSRLRTASGNTIYF

v_call: TRBV3-1/TRBV3-2
cdr3_aa: CASSQFLDIGNTIYF

v_call: TRBV30
cdr3_aa: CAWSPTGRATNEKLFF

v_call: TRBV6-5
cdr3_aa: CASSYRVSSYEQYF

v_call: TRBV7-9
cdr3_aa: CASSLVWGYTF

v_call: TRBV28
cdr3_aa: CASSFNPRDYNYEQYF

v_call: TRBV19
cdr3_aa: CASSRPARTPYEQYF

v_call: TRBV7-2
cdr3_aa: CASSPGLGDFYEQYF

v_call: TRBV19
cdr3_aa: CASSRDILGTGELFF

v_call: TRBV30
cdr3_aa: CAWSVQIGAISEQYF

v_call: TRBV14
cdr3_aa: CASSQGPGGWGVYGYTF

v_call: TRBV10-1
cdr3_aa: CASSESIGGDNTEAFF

v_call: TRBV13
cdr3_aa: CASSLGGRGYTF

v_call: TRBV9
cdr3_aa: CASSVAGPSYNEQFF

v_call: TRBV19
cdr3_aa: CASSQVMNTEAFF

v_call: TRBV30
cdr3_aa: CAWRQNTGELFF

v_call: TRBV11-2
cdr3_aa: CASSRAYQQFF

v_call: TRBV6-5
cdr3_aa: CASRRELVDYGYTF

v_call: TRBV4-3
cdr3_aa: CASSQGQGAYEQYF

v_call: TRBV5-1
cdr3_aa: CASSFSGGEYNYGYTF

v_call: TRBV28
cdr3_aa: CASREGRPSEQYF

v_call: TRBV24-1
cdr3_aa: CATSDFLTQGANTGELFF

v_call: TRBV5-1
cdr3_aa: CASSRTGSATNEKLFF

v_call: TRBV4-3
cdr3_aa: CASSQDFVSGLGRTGELFF

v_call: TRBV5-1
cdr3_aa: CASSLAHRRNPSMNEQFF

v_call: TRBV19
cdr3_aa: CASSPGDIWETQYF

v_call: TRBV5-4
cdr3_aa: CASSSRLGGTASGNTIYF

v_call: TRBV6-6
cdr3_aa: CASSYVQPYKYPEAFF

v_call: TRBV6-2/TRBV6-3
cdr3_aa: CASSYFRGDPPYEQYF

v_call: TRBV5-1
cdr3_aa: CASSSVGQGAYNEQFF

v_call: TRBV12-5
cdr3_aa: CASGLAPNTEAFF

v_call: TRBV19
cdr3_aa: CASSITGGWTEAFF

v_call: TRBV6-2/TRBV6-3
cdr3_aa: CASSPRGPRNSPLHF

v_call: TRBV28
cdr3_aa: CASSLYRTGESYEQYF

v_call: TRBV7-9
cdr3_aa: CASSLPLAGGHQETQYF

v_call: TRBV19
cdr3_aa: CASTQFGEYNEQFF

v_call: TRBV10-1
cdr3_aa: CASRGTSGIWETQYF

v_call: TRBV10-1
cdr3_aa: CASSASGQSYNEQFF

v_call: TRBV9
cdr3_aa: CASSVQTSYNEQFF